The present TCR beta chain was sequenced within a study of CD8+ T cells in alopecia areata. The study's findings and limits: Lesional tissue from the scalp (especially in alopecia totalis/universalis) showed higher clonality than normal scalp. Mice showed clearer TCR sharing than patients did, a gap that was possibly HLA-related.

V shed 3 bases, J shed 4 bases, and the junction held 4 bases outside the gene matches. The CDR3 runs 14 residues. Germline loops: CDR1 MNHEY, CDR2 SMNVEV (reference sequence). This clone has more than one count but fewer than ten. Its antigen is as yet unknown. Investigators isolated RNA and reverse transcribed it into cDNA to act as the sequencing template. Only in-frame clones appear in the TCRdb table, and some are missing; sequencing was by immunoSEQ multiplex PCR. The sample lists 110,000 to 150,000 clones, around 62% occurring once. Separation by sorting yielded CD4+ and CD8+ T cells from PBMCs.

This clonotype was obtained from a human donor in good health. V usage is TRBV27 and J usage is TRBJ2-7, with TRBD2 matching over 9 bases. The material sequenced was CD8+ T cells sorted from blood. Here the CDR3 reads CASSFSGSRYEQYF. The CDR3 bases are TGTGCCAGCAGTTTTAGCGGGAGCCGGTACGAGCAGTACTTC.